One T cell receptor beta chain is described in this entry. The CDR3 extends over 15 amino acids. V was shortened by 1 base and J by 1 base, with 8 bases between the two germline ends. CDR1 is SGHTA and CDR2 is FQGNSA in the germline V gene. The sample originates from a study of blood T cell repertoires in COVID-19. The overall study: Specimens from acute and convalescent COVID-19 originated in the United States, Italy and Spain. Sample material is recorded as cDNA or gDNA derived from T cells, B-cell-depleted T cells, or PBMCs.

How the authors handled the data: Estimation of nucleated cell counts relied on the amplification of reference gene primers. The method was immunoSEQ multiplex PCR; TCRdb's version includes in-frame clones alone and lacks a portion of them. That table gives V, J and clone size, and the DNA gave D and trimming. The data contain roughly 120,000 clones, roughly four fifths of them singletons. This rearrangement joins TRBV7-2 to TRBJ2-1; maybe TRBD1 (6 bases). This receptor was taken from a man older than 75 with COVID-19, enrolled during active disease. Sequences were obtained from peripheral blood. This CDR3 reads CASSLGQASYNEQFF. In DNA, the CDR3 is TGTGCCAGCAGCTTAGGACAGGCATCCTACAATGAGCAGTTCTTC.